This T cell receptor (beta chain) stems from a study of OX40 agonist ivuxolimab in advanced cancers. CDR1 and CDR2 from the germline V gene are SNHLY and FYNNEI. CDR3 length: 15 residues. With V trimmed by 6 bases and J by 4 bases, 11 bases remained unmatched. Method: immunoSEQ multiplex PCR; TCRdb's copy keeps in-frame clones and lacks some. The sample consists of fewer than 30,000 clones, 85% to 90% of them appearing once. V usage is TRBV2 and J usage is TRBJ2-7; 8 bases map to TRBD1. The clonotype originates from an adult with an advanced solid tumor such as melanoma, head and neck, liver or kidney cancer. Specimen: CD4+ or CD8+ T cells sorted from blood, collected in a trial of the OX40 agonist ivuxolimab. The CDR3 region has the DNA TGTGCCAGCAGCCGCGCCCGGACAGGGCGGTACGAGCAGTACTTC. It translates to CASSRARTGRYEQYF.